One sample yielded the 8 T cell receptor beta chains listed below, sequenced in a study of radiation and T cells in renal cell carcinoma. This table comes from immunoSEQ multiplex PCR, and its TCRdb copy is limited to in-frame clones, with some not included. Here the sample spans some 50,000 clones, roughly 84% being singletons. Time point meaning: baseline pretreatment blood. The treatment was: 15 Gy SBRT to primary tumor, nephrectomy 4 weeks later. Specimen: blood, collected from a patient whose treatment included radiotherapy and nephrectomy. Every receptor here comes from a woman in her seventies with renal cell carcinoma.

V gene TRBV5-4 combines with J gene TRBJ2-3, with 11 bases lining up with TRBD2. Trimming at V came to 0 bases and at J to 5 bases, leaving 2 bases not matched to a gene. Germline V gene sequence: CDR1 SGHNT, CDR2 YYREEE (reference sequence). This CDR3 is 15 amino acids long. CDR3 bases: TGTGCCAGCAGCTTGGCCGGACTAGCGGGAGATACGCAGTATTTT. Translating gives CASSLAGLAGDTQYF.

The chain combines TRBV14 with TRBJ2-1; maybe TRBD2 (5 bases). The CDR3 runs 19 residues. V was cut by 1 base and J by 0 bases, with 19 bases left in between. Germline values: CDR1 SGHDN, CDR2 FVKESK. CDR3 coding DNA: TGTGCCAGCAGCCAAGGAGGGAAAATTGACCCCAGCTCCTACAATGAGCAGTTCTTC. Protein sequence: CASSQGGKIDPSSYNEQFF.

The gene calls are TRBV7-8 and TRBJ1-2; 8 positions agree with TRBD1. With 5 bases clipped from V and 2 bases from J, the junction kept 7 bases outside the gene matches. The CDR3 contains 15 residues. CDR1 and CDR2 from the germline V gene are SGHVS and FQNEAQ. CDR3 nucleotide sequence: TGTGCCAGCAGCGACGGACAGGGAGGCAACTATGGCTACACCTTC. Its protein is CASSDGQGGNYGYTF.

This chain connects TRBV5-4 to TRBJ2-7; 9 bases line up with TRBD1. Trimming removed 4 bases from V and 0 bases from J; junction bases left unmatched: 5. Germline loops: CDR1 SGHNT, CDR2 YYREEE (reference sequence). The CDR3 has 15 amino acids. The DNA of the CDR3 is TGTGCCAGCAGCATAGGACAGGGGAGCTCCTACGAGCAGTACTTC. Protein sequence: CASSIGQGSSYEQYF.

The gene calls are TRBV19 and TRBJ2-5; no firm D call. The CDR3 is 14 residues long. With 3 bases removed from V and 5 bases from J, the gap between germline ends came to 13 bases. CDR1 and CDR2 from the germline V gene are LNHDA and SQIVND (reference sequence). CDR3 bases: TGTGCCAGTAGTATCCCCTCCTCAACGGAGACCCAGTACTTC. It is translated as CASSIPSSTETQYF.

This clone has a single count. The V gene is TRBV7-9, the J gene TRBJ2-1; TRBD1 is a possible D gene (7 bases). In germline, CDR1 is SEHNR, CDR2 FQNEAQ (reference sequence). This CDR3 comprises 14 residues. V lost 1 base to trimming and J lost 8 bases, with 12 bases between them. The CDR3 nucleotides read TGTGCCAGCAGCTTAGATGGAGGGGGCCATGAGCAGTTCTTC. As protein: CASSLDGGGHEQFF.

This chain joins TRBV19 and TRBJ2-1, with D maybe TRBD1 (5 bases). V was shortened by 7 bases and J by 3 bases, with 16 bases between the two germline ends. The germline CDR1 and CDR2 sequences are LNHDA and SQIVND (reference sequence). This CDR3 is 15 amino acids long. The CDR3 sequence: CASMTTAGGYNEQFF. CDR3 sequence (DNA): TGTGCCAGTATGACGACAGCCGGCGGCTACAATGAGCAGTTCTTC.

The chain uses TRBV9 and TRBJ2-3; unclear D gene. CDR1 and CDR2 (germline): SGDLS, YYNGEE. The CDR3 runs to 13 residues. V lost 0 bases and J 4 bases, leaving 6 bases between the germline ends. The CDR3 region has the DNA TGTGCCAGCAGCGTAGAACATTCAGATACGCAGTATTTT. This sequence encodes CASSVEHSDTQYF.